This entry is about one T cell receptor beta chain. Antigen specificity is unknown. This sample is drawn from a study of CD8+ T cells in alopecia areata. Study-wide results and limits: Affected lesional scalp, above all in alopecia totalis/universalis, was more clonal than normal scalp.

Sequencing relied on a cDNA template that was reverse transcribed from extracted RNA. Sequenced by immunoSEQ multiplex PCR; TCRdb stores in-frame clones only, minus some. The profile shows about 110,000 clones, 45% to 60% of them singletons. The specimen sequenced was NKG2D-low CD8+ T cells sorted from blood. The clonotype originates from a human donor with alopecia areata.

Here the CDR3 reads CASSLGTGDYNEQFF. CDR3 sequence (DNA): TGTGCCAGCAGCTTAGGGACAGGGGACTACAATGAGCAGTTCTTC. The genes are TRBV13 and TRBJ2-1; 8 bases align to TRBD1. This CDR3 has 15 amino acids. J lost 3 bases, V lost 0 bases, and 1 base had no gene match. Germline V gene lookup returns CDR1 PRHDT and CDR2 FYEKMQ (reference sequence).